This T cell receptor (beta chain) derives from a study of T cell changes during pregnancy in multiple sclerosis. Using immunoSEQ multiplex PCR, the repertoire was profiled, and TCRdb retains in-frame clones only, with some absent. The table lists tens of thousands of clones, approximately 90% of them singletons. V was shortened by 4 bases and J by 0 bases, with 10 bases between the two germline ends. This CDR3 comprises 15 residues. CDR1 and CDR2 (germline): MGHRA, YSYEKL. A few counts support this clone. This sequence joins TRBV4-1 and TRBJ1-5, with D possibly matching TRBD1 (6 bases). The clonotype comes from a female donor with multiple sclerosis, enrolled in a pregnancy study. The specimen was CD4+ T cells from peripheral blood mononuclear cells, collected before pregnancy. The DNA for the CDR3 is TGCGCCAGCAGCCTAGGACAGCATAGCAATCAGCCCCAGCATTTT. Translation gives CASSLGQHSNQPQHF.